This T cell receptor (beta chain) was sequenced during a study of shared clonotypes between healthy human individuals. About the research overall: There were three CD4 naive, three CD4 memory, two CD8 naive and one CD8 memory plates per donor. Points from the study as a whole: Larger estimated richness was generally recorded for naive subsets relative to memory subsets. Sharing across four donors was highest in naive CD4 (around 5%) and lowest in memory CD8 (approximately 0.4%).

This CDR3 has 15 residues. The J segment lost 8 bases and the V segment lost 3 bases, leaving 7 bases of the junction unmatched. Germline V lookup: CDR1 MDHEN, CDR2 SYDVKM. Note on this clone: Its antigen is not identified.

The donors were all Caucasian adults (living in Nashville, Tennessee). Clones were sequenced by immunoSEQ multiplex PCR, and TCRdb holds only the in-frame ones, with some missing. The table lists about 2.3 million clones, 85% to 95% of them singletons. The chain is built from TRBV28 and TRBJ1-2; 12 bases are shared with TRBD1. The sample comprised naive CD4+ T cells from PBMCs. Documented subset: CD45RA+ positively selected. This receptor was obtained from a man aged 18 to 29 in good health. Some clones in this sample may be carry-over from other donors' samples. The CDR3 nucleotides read TGTGCCAGCAGTTTGGGGACAGGGGGCGCTGAAGGCTACACCTTC. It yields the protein CASSLGTGGAEGYTF.